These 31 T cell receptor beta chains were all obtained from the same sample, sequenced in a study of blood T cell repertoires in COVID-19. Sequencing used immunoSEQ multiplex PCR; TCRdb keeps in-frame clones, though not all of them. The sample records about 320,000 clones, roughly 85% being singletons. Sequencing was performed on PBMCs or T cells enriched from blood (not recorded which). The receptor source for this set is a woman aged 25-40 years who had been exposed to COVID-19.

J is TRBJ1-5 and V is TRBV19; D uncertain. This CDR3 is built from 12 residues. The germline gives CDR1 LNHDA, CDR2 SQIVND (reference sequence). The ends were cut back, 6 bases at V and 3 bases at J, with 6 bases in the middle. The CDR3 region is CASRSYNQPQHF. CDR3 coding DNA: TGTGCCAGTAGGTCCTACAATCAGCCCCAGCATTTT.

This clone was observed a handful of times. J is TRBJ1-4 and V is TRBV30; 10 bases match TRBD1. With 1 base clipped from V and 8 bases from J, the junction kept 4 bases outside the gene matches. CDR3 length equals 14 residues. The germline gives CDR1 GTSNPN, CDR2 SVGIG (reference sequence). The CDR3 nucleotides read TGTGCCTGGAGTGAGGGACAGGGGAGGGAAAAACTGTTTTTT. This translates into CAWSEGQGREKLFF.

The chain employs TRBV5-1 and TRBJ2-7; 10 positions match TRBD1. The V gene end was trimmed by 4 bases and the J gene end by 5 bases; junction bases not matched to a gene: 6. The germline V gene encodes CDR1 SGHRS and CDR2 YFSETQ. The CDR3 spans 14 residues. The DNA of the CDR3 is TGCGCCAGCAGCGAGGGACAGGGGCGGGACGAGCAGTACTTC. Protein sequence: CASSEGQGRDEQYF.

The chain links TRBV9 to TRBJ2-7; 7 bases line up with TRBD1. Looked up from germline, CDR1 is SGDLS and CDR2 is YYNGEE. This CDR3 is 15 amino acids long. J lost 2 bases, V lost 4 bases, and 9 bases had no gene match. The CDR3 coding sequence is TGTGCCAGCAGCCTGGACCGGGACAGTCCCTACGAGCAGTACTTC. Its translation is CASSLDRDSPYEQYF.

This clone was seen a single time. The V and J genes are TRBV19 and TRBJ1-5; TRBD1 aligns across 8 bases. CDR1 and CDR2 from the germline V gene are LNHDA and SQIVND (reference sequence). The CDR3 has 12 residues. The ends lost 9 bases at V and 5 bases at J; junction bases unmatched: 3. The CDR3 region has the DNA TGTGCCAGCGGACAGGGCGATCAGCCCCAGCATTTT. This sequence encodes CASGQGDQPQHF.

Here the CDR3 DNA reads TGTGCCAGCAGCTTACAGGGGGCGCGAGCTTTCTTT. It encodes CASSLQGARAFF. The J gene is TRBJ1-1, the V gene TRBV28; 9 nucleotides match TRBD1. Germline V lookup: CDR1 MDHEN, CDR2 SYDVKM. The V segment lost 6 bases and the J segment 10 bases; nucleotides outside the gene matches: 6. This CDR3 spans 12 amino acids.

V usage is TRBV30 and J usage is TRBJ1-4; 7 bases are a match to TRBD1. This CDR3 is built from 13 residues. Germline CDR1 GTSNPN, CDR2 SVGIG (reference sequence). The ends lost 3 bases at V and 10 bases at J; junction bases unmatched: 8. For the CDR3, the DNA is TGTGCCTGGAGAAGGCAGGGGGTCGGAAAACTGTTTTTT. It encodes CAWRRQGVGKLFF.

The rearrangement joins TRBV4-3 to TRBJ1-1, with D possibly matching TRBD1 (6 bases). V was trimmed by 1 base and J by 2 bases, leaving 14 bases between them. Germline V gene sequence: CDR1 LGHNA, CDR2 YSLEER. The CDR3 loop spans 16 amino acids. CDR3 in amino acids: CASSQGGGRTNTEAFF. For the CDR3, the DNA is TGCGCCAGCAGCCAAGGGGGGGGCAGGACTAACACTGAAGCTTTCTTT.

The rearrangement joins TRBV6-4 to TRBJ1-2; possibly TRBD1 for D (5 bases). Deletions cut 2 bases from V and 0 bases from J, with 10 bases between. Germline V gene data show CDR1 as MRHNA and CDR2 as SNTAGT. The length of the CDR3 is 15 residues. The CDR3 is CASSDQGGANYGYTF. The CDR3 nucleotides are TGTGCCAGCAGTGACCAAGGAGGGGCTAACTATGGCTACACCTTC.

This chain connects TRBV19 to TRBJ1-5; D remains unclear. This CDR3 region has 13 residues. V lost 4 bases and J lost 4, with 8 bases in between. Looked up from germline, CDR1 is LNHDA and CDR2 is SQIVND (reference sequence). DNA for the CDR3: TGTGCCAGTAGTAGTCCCGGTAATCAGCCCCAGCATTTT. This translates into CASSSPGNQPQHF.

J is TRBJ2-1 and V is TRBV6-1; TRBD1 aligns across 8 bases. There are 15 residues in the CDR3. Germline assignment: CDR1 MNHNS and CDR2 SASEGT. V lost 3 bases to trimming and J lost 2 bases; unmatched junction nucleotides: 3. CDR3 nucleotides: TGTGCCAGCAGTGAGGACAGGGTCCCCTACAATGAGCAGTTCTTC. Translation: CASSEDRVPYNEQFF.

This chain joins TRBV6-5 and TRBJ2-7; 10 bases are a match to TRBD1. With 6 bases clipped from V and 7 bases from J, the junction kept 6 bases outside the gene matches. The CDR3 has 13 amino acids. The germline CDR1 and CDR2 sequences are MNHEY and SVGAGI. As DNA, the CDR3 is TGTGCCAGCAGGGACAGGGGGTCTGGAGAGCAGTACTTC. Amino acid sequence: CASRDRGSGEQYF.

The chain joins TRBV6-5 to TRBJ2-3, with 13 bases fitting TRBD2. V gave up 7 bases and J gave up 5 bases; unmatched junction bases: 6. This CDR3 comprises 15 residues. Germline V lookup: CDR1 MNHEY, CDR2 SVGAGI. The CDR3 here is CASTQLAGGLDTQYF. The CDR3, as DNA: TGTGCCAGCACCCAACTAGCGGGAGGGCTAGATACGCAGTATTTT.

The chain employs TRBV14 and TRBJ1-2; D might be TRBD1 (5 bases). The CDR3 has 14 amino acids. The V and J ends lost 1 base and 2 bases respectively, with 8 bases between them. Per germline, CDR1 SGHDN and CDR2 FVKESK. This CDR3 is CASSQAGRNYGYTF. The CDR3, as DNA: TGTGCCAGCAGCCAAGCAGGGAGGAACTATGGCTACACCTTC. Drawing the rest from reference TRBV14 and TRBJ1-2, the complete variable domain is EAGVTQFPSHSVIEKGQTVTLRCDPISGHDNLYWYRRVMGKEIKFLLHFVKESKQDESGMPNNRFLAERTGGTYSTLKVQPAELEDSGVYFCASSQAGRNYGYTFGSGTRLTVV.

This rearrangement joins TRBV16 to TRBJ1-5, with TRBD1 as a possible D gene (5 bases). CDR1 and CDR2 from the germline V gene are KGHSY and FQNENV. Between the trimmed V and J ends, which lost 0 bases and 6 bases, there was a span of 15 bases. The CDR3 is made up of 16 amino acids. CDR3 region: CASSQSRGVLGQPQHF. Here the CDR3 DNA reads TGTGCCAGCAGCCAATCGCGGGGGGTACTCGGTCAGCCCCAGCATTTT.

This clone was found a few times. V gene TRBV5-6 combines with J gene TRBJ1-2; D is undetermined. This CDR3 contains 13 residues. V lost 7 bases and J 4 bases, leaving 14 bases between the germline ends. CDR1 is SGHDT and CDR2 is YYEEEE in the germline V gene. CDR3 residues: CASHVRNPYGYTF. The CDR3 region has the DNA TGTGCCAGCCATGTCAGGAACCCCTATGGCTACACCTTC.

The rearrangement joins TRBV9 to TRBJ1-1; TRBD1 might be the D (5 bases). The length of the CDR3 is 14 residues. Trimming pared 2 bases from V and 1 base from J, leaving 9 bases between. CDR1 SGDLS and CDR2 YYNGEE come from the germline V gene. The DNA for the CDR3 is TGTGCCAGCAGCGTGAGACAGACGAACACTGAAGCTTTCTTT. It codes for CASSVRQTNTEAFF.

The CDR3 coding sequence is TGTGCCAGCAGTTGGGACAGGGGGCAGGAAAAACTGTTTTTT. Protein product: CASSWDRGQEKLFF. J is TRBJ1-4 and V is TRBV7-9; 12 bases are shared with TRBD1. Looked up from germline, CDR1 is SEHNR and CDR2 is FQNEAQ (reference sequence). The CDR3 is made up of 14 amino acids. V lost 6 bases to trimming and J lost 8 bases; unmatched junction nucleotides: 4.

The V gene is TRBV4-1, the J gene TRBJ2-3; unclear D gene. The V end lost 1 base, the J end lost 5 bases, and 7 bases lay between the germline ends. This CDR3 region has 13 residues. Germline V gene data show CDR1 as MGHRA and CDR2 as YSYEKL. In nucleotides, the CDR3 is TGCGCCAGCAGCCAAGTCTACTTAGATACGCAGTATTTT. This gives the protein CASSQVYLDTQYF.

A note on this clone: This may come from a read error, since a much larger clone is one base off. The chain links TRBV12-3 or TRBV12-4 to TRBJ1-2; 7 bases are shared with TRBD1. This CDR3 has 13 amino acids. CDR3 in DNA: TGTGTCAGCAGTCCCGACAGGGACTATGGCTACACCTTC. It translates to CVSSPDRDYGYTF.

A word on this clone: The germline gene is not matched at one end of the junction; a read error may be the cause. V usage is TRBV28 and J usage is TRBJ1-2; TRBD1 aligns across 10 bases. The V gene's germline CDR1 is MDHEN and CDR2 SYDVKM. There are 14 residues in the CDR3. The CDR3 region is CASSFGQGVYRYTF. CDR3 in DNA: TGTGCCAGCAGTTTTGGACAGGGGGTCTATCGCTACACCTTC.

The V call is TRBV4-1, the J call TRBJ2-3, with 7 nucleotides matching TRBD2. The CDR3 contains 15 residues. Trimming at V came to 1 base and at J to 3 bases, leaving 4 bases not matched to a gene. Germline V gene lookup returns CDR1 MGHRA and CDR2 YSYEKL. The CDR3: CASSQGPGRTDTQYF. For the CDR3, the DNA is TGCGCCAGCAGCCAAGGACCCGGGAGGACAGATACGCAGTATTTT.

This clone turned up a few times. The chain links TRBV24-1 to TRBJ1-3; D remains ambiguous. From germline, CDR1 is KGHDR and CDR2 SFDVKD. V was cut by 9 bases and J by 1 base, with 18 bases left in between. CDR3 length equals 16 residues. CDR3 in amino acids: CATRYRGKASGNTIYF. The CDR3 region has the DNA TGTGCCACCCGCTACCGAGGAAAAGCGTCTGGAAACACCATATATTTT.

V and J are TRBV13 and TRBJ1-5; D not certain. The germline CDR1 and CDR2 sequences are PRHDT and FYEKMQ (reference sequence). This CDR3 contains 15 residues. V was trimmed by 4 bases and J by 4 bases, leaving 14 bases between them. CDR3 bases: TGTGCCAGCAGCTCTGGAACCCAGGTTAATCAGCCCCAGCATTTT. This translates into CASSSGTQVNQPQHF.

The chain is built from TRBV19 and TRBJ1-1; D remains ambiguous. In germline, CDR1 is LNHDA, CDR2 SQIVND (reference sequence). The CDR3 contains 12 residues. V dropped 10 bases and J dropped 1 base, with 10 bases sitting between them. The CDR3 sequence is CATENWNTEAFF. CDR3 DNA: TGTGCCACTGAAAACTGGAACACTGAAGCTTTCTTT.

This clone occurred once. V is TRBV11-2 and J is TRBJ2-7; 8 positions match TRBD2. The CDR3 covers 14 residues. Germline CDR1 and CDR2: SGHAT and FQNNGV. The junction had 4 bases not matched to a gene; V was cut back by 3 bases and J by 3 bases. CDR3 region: CASSLTREGYEQYF. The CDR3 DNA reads TGTGCCAGCAGCTTGACACGGGAGGGCTACGAGCAGTACTTC.

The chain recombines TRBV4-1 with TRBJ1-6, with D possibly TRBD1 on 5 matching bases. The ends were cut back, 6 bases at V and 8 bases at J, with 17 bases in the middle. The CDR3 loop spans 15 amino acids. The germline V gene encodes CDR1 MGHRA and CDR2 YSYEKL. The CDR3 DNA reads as TGCGCCAGCAGTTCTCATGGAGGGGATTATTCACCCCTCCACTTT. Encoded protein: CASSSHGGDYSPLHF.

The CDR3 bases are TGTGCCAGTAGTTTCTCCCTCACAGGGGGCTATGGCTACACCTTC. It translates to CASSFSLTGGYGYTF. The chain is built from TRBV19 and TRBJ1-2; 8 bases are a match to TRBD1. This CDR3 contains 15 residues. Losses at the gene ends were 5 bases for V and 4 bases for J; bases not matched to a gene: 9. Germline CDR1 LNHDA, CDR2 SQIVND (reference sequence). Supplemented by reference TRBV19 and TRBJ1-2, the full variable domain reads DGGITQSPKYLFRKEGQNVTLSCEQNLNHDAMYWYRQDPGQGLRLIYYSQIVNDFQKGDIAEGYSVSREKKESFPLTVTSAQKNPTAFYLCASSFSLTGGYGYTFGSGTRLTVV.

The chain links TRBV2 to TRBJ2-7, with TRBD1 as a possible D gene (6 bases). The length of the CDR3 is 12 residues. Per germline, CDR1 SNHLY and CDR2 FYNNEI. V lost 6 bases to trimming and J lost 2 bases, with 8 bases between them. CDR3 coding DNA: TGTGCCAGCAGACGGGACACCTACGAGCAGTACTTC. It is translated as CASRRDTYEQYF.

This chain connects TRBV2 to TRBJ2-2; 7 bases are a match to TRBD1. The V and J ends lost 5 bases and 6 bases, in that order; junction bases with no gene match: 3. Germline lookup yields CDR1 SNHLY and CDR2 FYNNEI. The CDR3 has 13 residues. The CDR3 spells CASSRTGAGELFF. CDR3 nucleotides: TGTGCCAGCAGTCGAACAGGGGCCGGGGAGCTGTTTTTT.

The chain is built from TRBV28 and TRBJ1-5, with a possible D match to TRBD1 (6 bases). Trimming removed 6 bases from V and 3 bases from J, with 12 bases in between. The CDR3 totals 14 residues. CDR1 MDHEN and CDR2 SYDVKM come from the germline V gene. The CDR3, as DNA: TGTGCCAGCAGGCCAGGGGCGATCAATCAGCCCCAGCATTTT. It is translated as CASRPGAINQPQHF.